One and the same sample provided the 30 T cell receptor beta chains below, sequenced in a study of early T cells in non-severe SARS-CoV-2 infection. TCRdb reprocessed the 5' RACE reads via MiXCR and lists one record per CDR3 protein. The sample records about 30,000 distinct CDR3 sequences, 5.5% to 8% being singletons. Sample: whole blood. All receptors come from an adult who was a healthcare worker with PCR-confirmed SARS-CoV-2 infection or an uninfected control (not recorded which).

The sample holds many counts of this clonotype. CDR3 sequence: CASSLTLAGGGSYNEQFF. The CDR3 bases are TGTGCCAGCAGCTTAACCCTAGCGGGAGGTGGCTCCTACAATGAGCAGTTCTTC. J is TRBJ2-1 and V is TRBV11-2; TRBD2 agrees at 11 bases. Germline V lookup: CDR1 SGHAT, CDR2 FQNNGV. CDR3 length: 18 amino acids. V lost 2 bases and J lost 0; bases outside the gene matches: 6.

This clonotype was recorded many times. The rearrangement joins TRBV30 to TRBJ2-5; the D is unclear. This CDR3 is 12 amino acids long. The V gene's germline CDR1 is GTSNPN and CDR2 SVGIG (reference sequence). The ends were cut back, 4 bases at V and 2 bases at J, with 8 bases in the middle. CDR3 amino acids: CAWTNGQETQYF. The CDR3 DNA reads as TGTGCCTGGACTAACGGGCAAGAGACCCAGTACTTC.

This clonotype has just a few counts. The chain has TRBV4-2 and TRBJ2-7, with D maybe TRBD2 (6 bases). From germline, CDR1 is LGHNA and CDR2 YNFKEQ. The V gene lost 0 bases and the J gene lost 3 bases, with 12 bases spanning the gap. The CDR3 covers 15 residues. CDR3 nucleotides: TGTGCCAGCAGCCAAGATGCACTAGCACTCTACGAGCAGTACTTC. Encoded protein: CASSQDALALYEQYF.

For this clonotype: As the CDR3 is not closed by the conserved phenylalanine or tryptophan, this likely results from a read error. The chain is built from TRBV20-1 and TRBJ2-7; no clear D. Deletions cut 3 bases from V and 3 bases from J, with 9 bases between. This CDR3 is 12 amino acids long. From germline, CDR1 is DFQATT and CDR2 SNEGSKA (reference sequence). In DNA, the CDR3 is TGCAGTGCTAGCGGCGCGGACTACGAGCAGTACTTA. Its protein product is CSASGADYEQYL.

This clonotype was seen repeatedly, ten times or more. V is TRBV6-5 and J is TRBJ2-1; 9 positions match TRBD1. Losses at the gene ends were 4 bases for V and 4 bases for J; bases not matched to a gene: 5. Germline V gene lookup returns CDR1 MNHEY and CDR2 SVGAGI. CDR3 length equals 15 residues. The CDR3 DNA is TGTGCCAGCAGTTCAAGACAGGGGGGATACAATGAGCAGTTCTTC. Protein product: CASSSRQGGYNEQFF.

This clonotype was picked up many times. The V call is TRBV28, the J call TRBJ2-7; the match to TRBD1 covers 7 bases. CDR1 is MDHEN, CDR2 SYDVKM, per germline. The CDR3 has 15 amino acids. V lost 5 bases to trimming and J lost 3 bases; unmatched junction nucleotides: 10. The CDR3 here is CASSPTGAPVYEQYF. The CDR3 nucleotides are TGTGCCAGCAGTCCAACAGGGGCGCCCGTCTACGAGCAGTACTTC.

This clonotype was seen repeatedly, ten times or more. The V gene is TRBV7-2, the J gene TRBJ2-2, with D tentatively TRBD1 (5 bases). The CDR3 runs 12 residues. Germline lookup yields CDR1 SGHTA and CDR2 FQGNSA. Trimming left V 7 bases short and J 4 bases short, with 7 bases between. The CDR3 protein is CASKGITGELFF. CDR3 DNA: TGTGCCAGCAAGGGGATCACCGGGGAGCTGTTTTTT.

In its sample, this clonotype is large. The CDR3 region has the DNA TGTGCCAGCAGCTTAGCCCCGGACAGGGCCTACAATGAGCAGTTCTTC. It is translated as CASSLAPDRAYNEQFF. The chain has TRBV7-6 and TRBJ2-1; 8 bases align to TRBD1. CDR1 is SGHVS, CDR2 FNYEAQ, per germline. V shed 0 bases, J shed 2 bases, and the junction held 3 bases outside the gene matches. The CDR3 extends over 16 amino acids.

This clonotype was detected many times. This chain links TRBV3-1 with TRBJ2-7; no reliable D call. This CDR3 is 12 amino acids long. Trimming took 4 bases from V and 3 from J, leaving 7 bases between them. Germline V CDR1 and CDR2: LGHDT, YNNKEL (reference sequence). CDR3 in amino acids: CASSLTFYEQYF. The CDR3 nucleotides are TGTGCCAGCAGCCTAACCTTCTACGAGCAGTACTTC.

This clonotype was seen many times. The chain combines TRBV10-2 with TRBJ2-2; no definite D call. The V gene lost 8 bases and the J gene lost 7 bases, with 8 bases spanning the gap. Per the germline V gene, CDR1 is WSHSY and CDR2 is SAAADI. This CDR3 region has 11 residues. CDR3: CASQSFGELFF. The CDR3, as DNA: TGCGCCAGCCAAAGCTTCGGGGAGCTGTTTTTT.

This clonotype has a count of ten or more. The chain uses TRBV18 and TRBJ2-3; D is tentatively TRBD1 or TRBD2 (5 bases each). The CDR3 spans 16 residues. Germline values: CDR1 KGHSH, CDR2 LQKENI. V was shortened by 6 bases and J by 15 bases, with 31 bases between the two germline ends. Here the CDR3 reads CASSHQAEIQIRGKYF. The CDR3 DNA reads TGTGCCAGCTCCCACCAGGCGGAAATTCAGATACGGGGCAAATATTTT.

This clonotype was found many times. V gene TRBV28 combines with J gene TRBJ1-5, with 8 bases lining up with TRBD1. Trimming removed 7 bases from V and 6 bases from J; junction bases left unmatched: 8. The germline CDR1 and CDR2 sequences are MDHEN and SYDVKM. CDR3 length equals 14 residues. CDR3 sequence reads: CASKLAGGVQPQHF. The CDR3 DNA follows: TGTGCCAGCAAACTTGCAGGGGGCGTTCAGCCCCAGCATTTT. Complete variable domain (other parts from reference TRBV28 and TRBJ1-5): DVKVTQSSRYLVKRTGEKVFLECVQDMDHENMFWYRQDPGLGLRLIYFSYDVKMKEKGDIPEGYSVSREKKERFSLILESASTNQTSMYLCASKLAGGVQPQHFGDGTRLSIL.

This clonotype was picked up many times. CDR3 sequence reads: CASSSGQGRTDTQYF. In DNA, the CDR3 is TGTGCCAGCTCATCCGGACAGGGGCGCACAGATACGCAGTATTTT. J is TRBJ2-3 and V is TRBV18; 9 bases match TRBD1. J gave up 1 base and V 5 bases, and 4 bases lay outside the gene matches. This CDR3 contains 15 residues. Germline CDR1 reads KGHSH; CDR2 reads LQKENI.

This clonotype was detected many times. The genes are TRBV18 and TRBJ1-1; 8 nucleotides line up with TRBD1. Looked up from germline, CDR1 is KGHSH and CDR2 is LQKENI. V was clipped by 3 bases and J by 10 bases; unmatched bases: 31. The CDR3 consists of 21 residues. CDR3 in amino acids: CASSPDPLSGQGREKWETAFF. In nucleotides, the CDR3 is TGTGCCAGCTCACCCGACCCACTTTCTGGACAGGGTAGGGAGAAATGGGAGACAGCTTTCTTT.

The J gene is TRBJ2-3, the V gene TRBV7-2, with 9 positions matching TRBD1. Germline assignment: CDR1 SGHTA and CDR2 FQGNSA. The V gene end was trimmed by 4 bases and the J gene end by 1 base; junction bases not matched to a gene: 3. The CDR3 loop spans 15 amino acids. The CDR3 protein is CASSYRGRRTDTQYF. The CDR3 DNA reads as TGTGCCAGCAGCTACAGGGGGCGACGCACAGATACGCAGTATTTT.

Of note for this clonotype: Given a much more abundant clone one base away, this may be a read error. The chain couples TRBV7-2 to TRBJ1-4, with TRBD1 identical over 7 bases. The CDR3 extends over 14 amino acids. Germline trimming cut 5 bases from V and 6 bases from J; bases unmatched to any gene: 6. CDR1 is SGHTA, CDR2 FQGNSA, per germline. The CDR3 DNA reads as TGTGCCAGCAGCGCGGGACAGTCTGATGAAAAACTGTTTTTT. This gives the protein CASSAGQSDEKLFF.

The chain employs TRBV4-3 and TRBJ1-2; D is perhaps TRBD1 (5 bases). CDR1 is LGHNA and CDR2 is YSLEER in the germline V gene. The CDR3 is 16 residues long. V lost 0 bases and J 4 bases, leaving 15 bases between the germline ends. CDR3 nucleotides: TGCGCCAGCAGCCAAGATCTGACAGAAGGAGTCTATGGCTACACCTTC. It translates to CASSQDLTEGVYGYTF.

This clonotype was observed at least ten times. This chain's CDR3 is CSAAGERYIGGYTF. The CDR3 DNA follows: TGCAGTGCTGCCGGTGAGAGGTACATAGGTGGCTACACCTTC. This chain uses TRBV20-1 with TRBJ1-2; no reliable D call. This CDR3 has 14 residues. V lost 5 bases and J lost 7, with 20 bases in between. CDR1 DFQATT and CDR2 SNEGSKA come from the germline V gene (reference sequence).

This clonotype was seen at least ten times. V usage is TRBV7-3 and J usage is TRBJ1-1; 7 bases agree with TRBD1. Germline V gene lookup returns CDR1 SGHTA and CDR2 FQGTGA. CDR3 length: 16 residues. Trimming at V came to 5 bases and at J to 0 bases, leaving 9 bases not matched to a gene. The CDR3 is CASSVDRDTMNTEAFF. The CDR3 DNA is TGTGCCAGCAGCGTCGACAGGGATACTATGAACACTGAAGCTTTCTTT.

This clonotype was observed many times. The chain is built from TRBV3-1 and TRBJ2-1; 8 bases line up with TRBD2. The ends lost 4 bases at V and 5 bases at J; junction bases unmatched: 16. The germline CDR1 and CDR2 sequences are LGHDT and YNNKEL (reference sequence). CDR3 length: 18 amino acids. As DNA, the CDR3 is TGTGCCAGCAGCCCGCCAAGGATCTCCGGGAGGGCGGACAATGAGCAGTTCTTC. This gives the protein CASSPPRISGRADNEQFF.

With regard to this clonotype: Being one base from a much bigger clone, this may be a read error. The chain couples TRBV6-1 to TRBJ2-5; D might be TRBD1 or TRBD2, each matching 5 bases. Germline V gene data show CDR1 as MNHNS and CDR2 as SASEGT. The CDR3 extends over 13 amino acids. The DNA of the CDR3 is TGTGCCATTACGGGACCCATCCAAGAGACCCGGTACTTC. Its translation is CAITGPIQETRYF.

The chain uses TRBV7-8 and TRBJ2-7, with 7 bases aligning to TRBD1. The CDR3 is 13 amino acids. V trimming: 1 base; J trimming: 6 bases; junction bases outside the gene matches: 3. Germline V CDR1 and CDR2: SGHVS, FQNEAQ. The CDR3 sequence is CASSLDRGSEQYF. The CDR3 region has the DNA TGTGCCAGCAGCTTAGACAGGGGTTCCGAGCAGTACTTC. The full variable domain, in which reference TRBV7-8 and TRBJ2-7 provide the parts outside the CDR3, is GAGVSQSPRYKVAKRGQDVALRCDPISGHVSLFWYQQALGQGPEFLTYFQNEAQLDKSGLPSDRFFAERPEGSVSTLKIQRTQQEDSAVYLCASSLDRGSEQYFGPGTRLTVT.

The chain uses TRBV4-2 and TRBJ2-1; no reliable D call. This CDR3 contains 15 residues. Germline V gene lookup returns CDR1 LGHNA and CDR2 YNFKEQ. The V gene lost 1 base and the J gene lost 5 bases, with 12 bases spanning the gap. CDR3 protein: CASSQGPTLNNEQFF. CDR3 nucleotide sequence: TGTGCCAGCAGCCAAGGCCCTACCCTCAACAATGAGCAGTTCTTC.

This clonotype was counted ten times or more. The chain uses TRBV10-2 and TRBJ2-7; 9 nucleotides line up with TRBD1. This CDR3 region has 17 residues. Germline CDR1 and CDR2: WSHSY and SAAADI. J lost 2 bases, V lost 3 bases, and 11 bases had no gene match. The CDR3 bases are TGCGCCAGCAGTGAACCTCCCGGGACAGGGTCCCCCTACGAGCAGTACTTC. It translates to CASSEPPGTGSPYEQYF.

This clonotype was found many times. This chain uses TRBV4-2 with TRBJ2-2, with TRBD2 as a possible D gene (6 bases). Trimming cost V 3 bases and J 17 bases, with 22 bases left between them. CDR3 length: 14 amino acids. The germline V gene has CDR1 LGHNA and CDR2 YNFKEQ. The CDR3 nucleotides are TGTGCCAGCAGCCACGGCGCAGCGGAGGGTCTGCGATTTTTT. It translates to CASSHGAAEGLRFF.

This clonotype was detected ten times or more. This chain uses TRBV7-2 with TRBJ1-2, with D possibly matching TRBD1 (5 bases). The CDR3 runs to 13 residues. The V and J ends lost 5 bases and 5 bases respectively, with 12 bases between them. Germline V CDR1 and CDR2: SGHTA, FQGNSA. The CDR3 sequence is CASSPDSEYGYTF. Written as DNA, the CDR3 is TGTGCCAGCAGCCCCGACAGCGAGTATGGCTACACCTTC.

This clonotype appeared many times. The chain is built from TRBV5-1 and TRBJ1-3; D is undetermined. Trimming took 2 bases from V and 1 from J, leaving 7 bases between them. Germline CDR1 reads SGHRS; CDR2 reads YFSETQ. This CDR3 spans 14 amino acids. For the CDR3, the DNA is TGCGCCAGCAGCTTCGACGGTTCTGGAAACACCATATATTTT. Translated, it gives CASSFDGSGNTIYF.

The sample holds many counts of this clonotype. V usage is TRBV6-2 or TRBV6-3 and J usage is TRBJ2-2, with 11 bases identical to TRBD2. The CDR3 extends over 17 amino acids. Looked up from germline, CDR1 is MNHEY and CDR2 is SVGEGT. Unmatched junction bases numbered 9, after V lost 5 bases and J lost 4 bases. CDR3 in DNA: TGTGCCAGCAGTCTCGGGACTAGCGGCACATCCACCGGGGAGCTGTTTTTT. Protein: CASSLGTSGTSTGELFF.

The rearrangement links TRBV12-5 to TRBJ2-7; 9 bases align to TRBD1. The CDR3 loop spans 16 amino acids. The trim removed 6 bases at V and 2 bases at J, leaving 11 bases unmatched. CDR1 and CDR2 from the germline V gene are LGHNT and FRNRAP. The CDR3 sequence: CASGPPPGQGPYEQYF. Here the CDR3 DNA reads TGTGCTAGTGGACCACCCCCGGGACAGGGTCCCTACGAGCAGTACTTC.

In its sample, this clonotype was seen many times. The chain couples TRBV29-1 to TRBJ2-1, with D maybe TRBD2 (5 bases). V was pared by 4 bases and J by 5 bases, with 9 bases between. Germline CDR1 SQVTM, CDR2 ANQGSEA. The CDR3 is 12 amino acids. The CDR3 nucleotides read TGCAGCGTTGTGTGGACTGACAATGAGCAGTTCTTC. Translated: CSVVWTDNEQFF.